One sample yielded the 29 T cell receptor beta chains listed below, sequenced in a study of blood T cell repertoires in COVID-19 (dated by TCRdb to the early 2020s). Libraries were built with the immunoSEQ multiplex PCR assay. As stored in TCRdb, this immuneACCESS dataset retains in-frame rearrangements with V and J assigned. A fraction of the clones does not appear; measured against another copy, unresolved V genes explain less than half of the discrepancy, and the remainder lacks a known reason. The sample table lists over 250,000 clones, about 89% of them with a count of one. Clones ranked in the top ten supply over 7.5% of the sample. The sequenced sample consisted of peripheral blood. The receptors come from a man aged 35 to 55 who had recovered from COVID-19.

The chain recombines TRBV9 with TRBJ2-2; D gene unclear. CDR1 and CDR2 from the germline V gene are SGDLS and YYNGEE. This CDR3 has 14 amino acids. V lost 3 bases to trimming and J lost 8 bases, with 14 bases between them. As DNA, the CDR3 is TGTGCCAGCAGCGCCCAGACACTGAGAGGGGAGCTGTTTTTT. Translating it yields CASSAQTLRGELFF.

The genes are TRBV7-3 and TRBJ2-2; 12 bases map to TRBD1. Germline V gives CDR1 SGHTA, CDR2 FQGTGA. The CDR3 contains 17 residues. Trimming took 5 bases from V and 6 from J; bases not matched to a gene: 10. In DNA form, the CDR3 reads TGTGCCAGCAGCCTAGGGGACAGGGGGCGCCGTCCCGGGGAGCTGTTTTTT. It is translated as CASSLGDRGRRPGELFF.

In its sample, this clone was seen a few times. The chain uses TRBV4-3 and TRBJ1-1; no firm D call. CDR3 length equals 15 residues. With 0 bases removed from V and 1 base from J, the gap between germline ends came to 9 bases. CDR1 is LGHNA, CDR2 YSLEER, per germline. The CDR3 spells CASSQDRAGNTEAFF. The CDR3 nucleotides are TGCGCCAGCAGCCAAGATCGTGCGGGGAACACTGAAGCTTTCTTT.

The genes are TRBV19 and TRBJ2-7, with 7 bases lining up with TRBD1. The junction had 5 bases not matched to a gene; V was cut back by 6 bases and J by 0 bases. CDR3 length equals 14 residues. CDR1 is LNHDA, CDR2 SQIVND, per germline (reference sequence). The CDR3 protein is CASSPGQHSYEQYF. The DNA of the CDR3 is TGTGCCAGTAGCCCGGGACAGCACTCCTACGAGCAGTACTTC.

The V and J genes are TRBV5-4 and TRBJ1-1; TRBD1 matches 7 bases. The CDR3 spans 16 residues. In germline, CDR1 is SGHNT, CDR2 YYREEE (reference sequence). The junction had 9 bases not matched to a gene; V was cut back by 3 bases and J by 1 base. In DNA, the CDR3 is TGTGCCAGCAGCTGGAGGGGGCAGGTCACGAACACTGAAGCTTTCTTT. Translating it yields CASSWRGQVTNTEAFF.

V usage is TRBV12-5 and J usage is TRBJ2-1; 12 nucleotides align to TRBD2. The CDR3 contains 13 residues. CDR1 is LGHNT, CDR2 FRNRAP, per germline. After removal of 5 bases from V and 8 bases from J, the junction contained 1 base not matched to a gene. This CDR3 is CASGLAGGDEQFF. For the CDR3, the DNA is TGTGCTAGTGGTCTAGCGGGGGGGGATGAGCAGTTCTTC.

This chain links TRBV5-4 with TRBJ2-2; TRBD1 aligns across 9 bases. Germline V lookup: CDR1 SGHNT, CDR2 YYREEE (reference sequence). The CDR3 length is 17 residues. The trim removed 1 base at V and 4 bases at J, leaving 8 bases unmatched. The CDR3: CASSLSPGQGVTGELFF. DNA for the CDR3: TGTGCCAGCAGCTTGTCCCCGGGACAGGGTGTCACCGGGGAGCTGTTTTTT. Looking up the rest from reference TRBV5-4 and TRBJ2-2 gives the full variable domain: ETGVTQSPTHLIKTRGQQVTLRCSSQSGHNTVSWYQQALGQGPQFIFQYYREEENGRGNFPPRFSGLQFPNYSSELNVNALELDDSALYLCASSLSPGQGVTGELFFGEGSRLTVL.

The chain recombines TRBV7-9 with TRBJ2-1; TRBD2 agrees at 8 bases. Germline V gives CDR1 SEHNR, CDR2 FQNEAQ (reference sequence). V dropped 5 bases and J dropped 5; count of bases not matched to a gene: 8. The CDR3 is made up of 15 amino acids. The CDR3 loop is CASSQTGLVDNEQFF. DNA of the CDR3: TGTGCCAGCAGCCAAACGGGACTAGTGGACAATGAGCAGTTCTTC.

This chain connects TRBV5-4 to TRBJ1-6; 7 bases fit TRBD1. The V gene's germline CDR1 is SGHNT and CDR2 YYREEE (reference sequence). This CDR3 region has 14 residues. V shed 3 bases and J 6 bases; nucleotides not matched to a gene: 3. The CDR3 DNA follows: TGTGCCAGCAGCTCGGACAGGACTAATTCACCCCTCCACTTT. Its protein is CASSSDRTNSPLHF.

This chain links TRBV19 with TRBJ2-7, with TRBD1 matching over 9 bases. The CDR3 has 16 amino acids. Unmatched junction bases numbered 7, after V lost 1 base and J lost 3 bases. CDR1 is LNHDA, CDR2 SQIVND, per germline (reference sequence). The CDR3 loop is CASSIATGQGGYEQYF. The CDR3 DNA follows: TGTGCCAGTAGTATAGCAACGGGACAGGGAGGCTACGAGCAGTACTTC.

The rearrangement uses TRBV27 and TRBJ2-5, with D perhaps matching TRBD2 (5 bases). CDR3 length equals 14 residues. Germline values: CDR1 MNHEY, CDR2 SMNVEV (reference sequence). V lost 6 bases, J lost 5 bases, and 16 bases lay in between. The CDR3 nucleotides read TGTGCCAGCAGGCTTGCCGGGGTCCGGGAGACCCAGTACTTC. Translated: CASRLAGVRETQYF.

This chain links TRBV5-1 with TRBJ1-6; maybe TRBD1 (6 bases). Looked up from germline, CDR1 is SGHRS and CDR2 is YFSETQ. The CDR3 has 16 amino acids. V was clipped by 4 bases and J by 0 bases, with 11 bases between them. The CDR3 loop reads CASSRGQSSYNSPLHF. In DNA, the CDR3 is TGCGCCAGCAGCCGCGGACAGAGCTCCTATAATTCACCCCTCCACTTT.

The rearrangement links TRBV21-1 to TRBJ1-5; the table's D call, TRBD1, was not checked against the DNA. TRBV21-1 is a pseudogene. The CDR3 covers 17 residues. CDR3 bases: TGTGCCAGCAAGGGGACAGGGACCGAGGTGAGCAATCAGCCCCAGCATTTT. Its translation is CASKGTGTEVSNQPQHF.

Note on this clone: The sample contains more than one DNA sequence encoding this CDR3. The DNA for the CDR3 is TGTGCCAGCAGCGTAGCGGGGATGAACACTGAAGCTTTCTTT. Translated, it gives CASSVAGMNTEAFF. The chain combines TRBV9 with TRBJ1-1; D unclear. Germline V CDR1 and CDR2: SGDLS, YYNGEE. This CDR3 spans 14 amino acids. The V gene lost 0 bases and the J gene lost 0 bases, with 6 bases spanning the gap.

This rearrangement joins TRBV5-1 to TRBJ2-7; tentatively, D is TRBD1 (5 bases). There are 12 residues in the CDR3. V was clipped by 7 bases and J by 5 bases, with 13 bases between them. Germline V lookup: CDR1 SGHRS, CDR2 YFSETQ. This CDR3 is CASGAGRDEQYF. CDR3 coding DNA: TGCGCCAGCGGAGCCGGCAGGGACGAGCAGTACTTC.

The chain links TRBV5-1 to TRBJ1-1, with a weak D call TRBD1 (6 bases). The CDR3 totals 14 residues. Germline V gene data show CDR1 as SGHRS and CDR2 as YFSETQ. Trimming left V 0 bases short and J 5 bases short, with 11 bases between. The CDR3 DNA is TGCGCCAGCAGCTTGGAACAGGGAGGGACTGAAGCTTTCTTT. Amino acid sequence: CASSLEQGGTEAFF.

The chain carries TRBV5-1 and TRBJ1-2, with no clear D. The CDR3 is made up of 13 amino acids. Trimming cost V 4 bases and J 2 bases, with 9 bases left between them. Germline assignment: CDR1 SGHRS and CDR2 YFSETQ. Written as DNA, the CDR3 is TGCGCCAGCAGCAATGGGCAGAACTATGGCTACACCTTC. This encodes CASSNGQNYGYTF.

The chain couples TRBV6-2 or TRBV6-3 to TRBJ2-3, with D possibly matching TRBD2 (5 bases). The CDR3 consists of 12 residues. Germline V CDR1 and CDR2: MNHEY, SVGEGT. The V gene lost 1 base and the J gene lost 8 bases, with 7 bases spanning the gap. CDR3 region: CASSYLRATQYF. The DNA for the CDR3 is TGTGCCAGCAGTTACTTGCGGGCTACGCAGTATTTT.

This chain links TRBV5-1 with TRBJ1-1, with a weak D call TRBD1 (5 bases). The germline V gene encodes CDR1 SGHRS and CDR2 YFSETQ. The CDR3 covers 16 residues. Trimming took 0 bases from V and 4 from J, leaving 16 bases between them. CDR3 bases: TGCGCCAGCAGCTTGGTTGTGGGGGGGATGGCCACTGAAGCTTTCTTT. This sequence encodes CASSLVVGGMATEAFF.

This chain links TRBV7-9 with TRBJ2-7; 9 nucleotides agree with TRBD1. Germline V CDR1 and CDR2: SEHNR, FQNEAQ (reference sequence). This CDR3 comprises 12 residues. The junction had 2 bases not matched to a gene; V was cut back by 5 bases and J by 6 bases. The CDR3 loop is CASSKTGGEQYF. CDR3 DNA sequence: TGTGCCAGCAGCAAGACAGGGGGCGAGCAGTACTTC.

V usage is TRBV3-1 (or the pseudogene TRBV3-2) and J usage is TRBJ2-7, with TRBD2 matching 10 bases. The CDR3 spans 15 residues. The germline V gene has CDR1 LGHDT and CDR2 YNNKEL (reference sequence). The J segment lost 3 bases and the V segment lost 3 bases, leaving 5 bases of the junction unmatched. The DNA for the CDR3 is TGTGCCAGCAGCCACTGGGTAGCGGGGGGCTACGAGCAGTACTTC. It codes for CASSHWVAGGYEQYF.

The chain carries TRBV3-1 (or the pseudogene TRBV3-2) and TRBJ2-7; the match to TRBD1 covers 8 bases. In germline, CDR1 is LGHDT, CDR2 YNNKEL (reference sequence). J gave up 1 base and V 0 bases, and 5 bases lay outside the gene matches. The CDR3 loop spans 16 amino acids. CDR3 in DNA: TGTGCCAGCAGCCAAGATCCTGGACAGGGTTCCTACGAGCAGTACTTC. Its translation: CASSQDPGQGSYEQYF.

The rearrangement uses TRBV15 and TRBJ1-4; D not certain. This CDR3 comprises 14 residues. Germline CDR1 reads LNHNV; CDR2 reads YYDKDF (reference sequence). Trimming cost V 6 bases and J 2 bases, with 10 bases left between them. Here the CDR3 DNA reads TGTGCCACCAGAGTGTCCGGGACTAATGAAAAACTGTTTTTT. Protein: CATRVSGTNEKLFF. Variable domain in full (rest from reference TRBV15 and TRBJ1-4): DAMVIQNPRYQVTQFGKPVTLSCSQTLNHNVMYWYQQKSSQAPKLLFHYYDKDFNNEADTPDNFQSRRPNTSFCFLDIRSPGLGDTAMYLCATRVSGTNEKLFFGSGTQLSVL.

This sequence joins TRBV7-8 and TRBJ2-1, with TRBD2 matching 10 bases. The length of the CDR3 is 17 residues. V shed 3 bases, J shed 6 bases, and the junction held 11 bases outside the gene matches. Germline assignment: CDR1 SGHVS and CDR2 FQNEAQ. In DNA, the CDR3 is TGTGCCAGCAGCTTGGGATTGCTGGGACTAGCGTTCAATGAGCAGTTCTTC. Translation: CASSLGLLGLAFNEQFF.

This clone was picked up a small number of times. The V and J genes are TRBV30 and TRBJ1-5; a weak D match, TRBD1 (6 bases). With 5 bases removed from V and 3 bases from J, the gap between germline ends came to 11 bases. The CDR3 length is 13 residues. CDR1 and CDR2 from the germline V gene are GTSNPN and SVGIG (reference sequence). The CDR3 loop is CAWRQEVNQPQHF. The CDR3, as DNA: TGTGCCTGGCGACAGGAGGTCAATCAGCCCCAGCATTTT. The whole variable domain, remainder taken from reference TRBV30 and TRBJ1-5, is SQTIHQWPATLVQPVGSPLSLECTVEGTSNPNLYWYRQAAGRGLQLLFYSVGIGQISSEVPQNLSASRPQDRQFILSSKKLLLSDSGFYLCAWRQEVNQPQHFGDGTRLSIL.

This clone was seen just once. The rearrangement uses TRBV27 and TRBJ2-7; possibly TRBD1 for D (5 bases). CDR1 is MNHEY, CDR2 SMNVEV, per germline (reference sequence). Trimming removed 5 bases from V and 7 bases from J, with 15 bases in between. This CDR3 region has 13 residues. This CDR3 is CASSLSVRAEQYF. As DNA, the CDR3 is TGTGCCAGCAGTCTCTCTGTCAGGGCTGAGCAGTACTTC.

The gene calls are TRBV11-2 and TRBJ2-5; D is perhaps TRBD1 (6 bases). The V and J ends lost 4 bases and 3 bases respectively, with 15 bases between them. There are 15 residues in the CDR3. Germline loops: CDR1 SGHAT, CDR2 FQNNGV. This chain's CDR3 is CASSSTRTAEETQYF. The CDR3 DNA reads as TGTGCCAGCAGCTCTACACGGACAGCTGAAGAGACCCAGTACTTC.

V is TRBV27 and J is TRBJ2-1, with 9 bases identical to TRBD2. The germline V gene encodes CDR1 MNHEY and CDR2 SMNVEV (reference sequence). The CDR3 covers 16 residues. Germline trimming cut 6 bases from V and 3 bases from J; bases unmatched to any gene: 9. The CDR3 bases are TGTGCCAGCAGGACCCCCGGGACTAGCCGCTACAATGAGCAGTTCTTC. Residues: CASRTPGTSRYNEQFF.

CDR3 coding DNA: TGTGCCAGCAGCTTGGGGACTAGGAGATCAGATACGCAGTATTTT. Translated: CASSLGTRRSDTQYF. The genes are TRBV5-8 and TRBJ2-3; TRBD2 aligns across 7 bases. The junction had 5 bases not matched to a gene; V was cut back by 0 bases and J by 4 bases. Looked up from germline, CDR1 is SGHTS and CDR2 is YDEGEE. CDR3 length: 15 amino acids. Using reference TRBV5-8 and TRBJ2-3 for the parts outside the CDR3, the full variable domain is EAGVTQSPTHLIKTRGQQATLRCSPISGHTSVYWYQQALGLGLQFLLWYDEGEERNRGNFPPRFSGRQFPNYSSELNVNALELEDSALYLCASSLGTRRSDTQYFGPGTRLTVL.